These 23 T cell receptor beta chains share one sample of origin, sequenced in a study of cytomegalovirus exposure and HLA in healthy donors. Amplification used 60 Vbeta primers and 13 Jbeta primers. Measured with immunoSEQ multiplex PCR; TCRdb has only the in-frame clones, and not every one. The sample shows about 92,000 clones, around four fifths of them seen only once. The source material was PBMCs. The source of these receptors is a man aged 50 to 60 in good health and CMV-seropositive.

Only one count was recorded for this clone. The chain uses TRBV9 and TRBJ2-2; tentatively, D is TRBD1 (5 bases). V was clipped by 0 bases and J by 2 bases, with 5 bases between them. The CDR3 runs 14 residues. Germline CDR1 SGDLS, CDR2 YYNGEE. For the CDR3, the DNA is TGTGCCAGCAGCGTAGGGACAAACACCGGGGAGCTGTTTTTT. The encoded protein is CASSVGTNTGELFF.

This clone turned up a few times. The J gene is TRBJ1-1, the V gene TRBV7-8; D is possibly TRBD1 (5 bases). Trimming stripped 1 base from V and 5 bases from J, with 8 bases between. This CDR3 has 13 residues. Per germline, CDR1 SGHVS and CDR2 FQNEAQ. The CDR3, as DNA: TGTGCCAGCAGCTTAGGACAGTCGACTGAAGCTTTCTTT. It codes for CASSLGQSTEAFF. Looking up the rest from reference TRBV7-8 and TRBJ1-1 gives the full variable domain: GAGVSQSPRYKVAKRGQDVALRCDPISGHVSLFWYQQALGQGPEFLTYFQNEAQLDKSGLPSDRFFAERPEGSVSTLKIQRTQQEDSAVYLCASSLGQSTEAFFGQGTRLTVV.

Of note for this clone: Other DNA sequences in this sample translate to the same CDR3. The rearrangement joins TRBV10-3 to TRBJ1-1, with D possibly TRBD1 on 5 matching bases. Trimming left V 0 bases short and J 0 bases short, with 11 bases between. CDR3 length equals 16 residues. Germline CDR1 ENHRY, CDR2 SYGVKD. The CDR3 nucleotides read TGTGCCATCAGTGAGTCAAGGACACGAATGAACACTGAAGCTTTCTTT. This gives the protein CAISESRTRMNTEAFF.

This clone has just a few counts. This sequence joins TRBV30 and TRBJ2-1; the match to TRBD1 covers 10 bases. Trimming at V came to 5 bases and at J to 11 bases, leaving 6 bases not matched to a gene. This CDR3 is 12 amino acids long. Germline CDR1 reads GTSNPN; CDR2 reads SVGIG (reference sequence). For the CDR3, the DNA is TGTGCCTGGGTGGGACAGGGGATAAAGCAGTTCTTC. Protein sequence: CAWVGQGIKQFF.

This clone was detected a few times. The V call is TRBV18, the J call TRBJ2-2; no firm D call. This CDR3 is 16 amino acids long. Germline-derived CDR1 and CDR2 are KGHSH and LQKENI. V was trimmed by 3 bases and J by 0 bases, leaving 11 bases between them. CDR3 region: CASSPAAVSNTGELFF. The CDR3 nucleotides are TGTGCCAGCTCACCGGCGGCGGTGTCGAACACCGGGGAGCTGTTTTTT.

This clone has a handful of counts. The chain is built from TRBV7-8 and TRBJ2-3; 7 positions agree with TRBD2. From germline, CDR1 is SGHVS and CDR2 FQNEAQ. This CDR3 is built from 15 residues. V gave up 7 bases and J gave up 2 bases; unmatched junction bases: 9. DNA for the CDR3: TGTGCCAGCACCCCCAAGGAGCGGGACACAGATACGCAGTATTTT. It codes for CASTPKERDTDTQYF.

This rearrangement joins TRBV6-4 to TRBJ1-2; TRBD1 matches 11 bases. The trim removed 6 bases at V and 2 bases at J, leaving 2 bases unmatched. Looked up from germline, CDR1 is MRHNA and CDR2 is SNTAGT. The CDR3 is 14 residues long. In DNA form, the CDR3 reads TGTGCCAGCAGCCGGGACAGGGGGAACTATGGCTACACCTTC. This sequence encodes CASSRDRGNYGYTF.

This chain joins TRBV27 and TRBJ2-6; D is ambiguous. Germline lookup yields CDR1 MNHEY and CDR2 SMNVEV (reference sequence). The V and J ends lost 6 bases and 0 bases respectively, with 6 bases between them. CDR3 length: 14 amino acids. CDR3 DNA sequence: TGTGCCAGCAGAGCTAGCTCTGGGGCCAACGTCCTGACTTTC. Amino acid sequence: CASRASSGANVLTF.

This clone was seen a handful of times. The chain combines TRBV9 with TRBJ2-3; 7 nucleotides match TRBD2. With 3 bases clipped from V and 1 base from J, the junction kept 5 bases outside the gene matches. CDR1 SGDLS and CDR2 YYNGEE come from the germline V gene. The CDR3 sequence is 15 residues long. This chain's CDR3 is CASSESAGGTDTQYF. As DNA, the CDR3 is TGTGCCAGCAGCGAAAGCGCGGGAGGCACAGATACGCAGTATTTT. Variable domain in full (rest from reference TRBV9 and TRBJ2-3): DSGVTQTPKHLITATGQRVTLRCSPRSGDLSVYWYQQSLDQGLQFLIQYYNGEERAKGNILERFSAQQFPDLHSELNLSSLELGDSALYFCASSESAGGTDTQYFGPGTRLTVL.

The chain has TRBV29-1 and TRBJ2-5, with 7 bases identical to TRBD1. Germline values: CDR1 SQVTM, CDR2 ANQGSEA. Unmatched junction bases numbered 4, after V lost 1 base and J lost 5 bases. This CDR3 has 13 amino acids. CDR3 nucleotide sequence: TGCAGCGTTGAAGCGAACAGGGGTGAGACCCAGTACTTC. Its translation: CSVEANRGETQYF.

The chain links TRBV18 to TRBJ1-2, with TRBD1 identical over 7 bases. Germline lookup yields CDR1 KGHSH and CDR2 LQKENI. V was clipped by 0 bases and J by 4 bases; unmatched bases: 2. CDR3 length: 14 residues. The DNA of the CDR3 is TGTGCCAGCTCACCACCTTCAGGGGGCTATGGCTACACCTTC. Translation gives CASSPPSGGYGYTF.

The count of this clone is one. The V and J genes are TRBV7-8 and TRBJ2-1; the match to TRBD2 covers 8 bases. CDR3 size: 18 residues. Germline V CDR1 and CDR2: SGHVS, FQNEAQ. J was trimmed by 3 bases and V by 1 base; bases with no gene match: 11. CDR3 amino acids: CASSLGEAGAIHYNEQFF. Here the CDR3 DNA reads TGTGCCAGCAGCTTAGGTGAAGCGGGGGCCATCCACTACAATGAGCAGTTCTTC. Filled out from reference TRBV7-8 and TRBJ2-1, the complete variable domain reads GAGVSQSPRYKVAKRGQDVALRCDPISGHVSLFWYQQALGQGPEFLTYFQNEAQLDKSGLPSDRFFAERPEGSVSTLKIQRTQQEDSAVYLCASSLGEAGAIHYNEQFFGPGTRLTVL.

This chain joins TRBV5-1 and TRBJ2-7; D may be TRBD2 (5 bases). The V gene's germline CDR1 is SGHRS and CDR2 YFSETQ. This CDR3 is built from 16 residues. Trimming cost V 0 bases and J 1 base, with 14 bases left between them. CDR3 in DNA: TGCGCCAGCAGCTTGGCGGCTCCGGGAACTTCCTACGAGCAGTACTTC. This gives the protein CASSLAAPGTSYEQYF.

This chain uses TRBV6-1 with TRBJ2-7; D is ambiguous. The CDR3 runs to 13 residues. Germline V lookup: CDR1 MNHNS, CDR2 SASEGT. Trimming pared 7 bases from V and 2 bases from J, leaving 12 bases between. In DNA, the CDR3 is TGTGCCAGCAAGGAACAGACCCCCTACGAGCAGTACTTC. It codes for CASKEQTPYEQYF.

The chain uses TRBV25-1 and TRBJ1-4; tentatively, D is TRBD1 (5 bases). Trimming removed 3 bases from V and 8 bases from J, with 16 bases in between. There are 15 residues in the CDR3. CDR1 and CDR2 (germline): MGHDK, SYGVNS. Here the CDR3 reads CASSDRAGHGEKLFF. The CDR3 DNA reads TGTGCCAGCAGTGACAGGGCAGGTCATGGAGAAAAACTGTTTTTT.

The chain recombines TRBV2 with TRBJ1-2; the D gene is possibly TRBD1 (6 bases). V lost 7 bases to trimming and J lost 8 bases, with 20 bases between them. The CDR3 contains 14 residues. Germline V gene sequence: CDR1 SNHLY, CDR2 FYNNEI. Here the CDR3 reads CASTLPGQSIGYTF. The CDR3 DNA follows: TGTGCCAGCACCTTACCCGGACAGTCTATCGGCTACACCTTC.

V usage is TRBV7-9 and J usage is TRBJ2-5, with 8 bases matching TRBD1. Trimming removed 5 bases from V and 5 bases from J; junction bases left unmatched: 7. The CDR3 consists of 14 residues. The germline V gene has CDR1 SEHNR and CDR2 FQNEAQ (reference sequence). CDR3 residues: CASSPDRDRETQYF. CDR3 nucleotide sequence: TGTGCCAGCAGCCCGGACAGGGACCGTGAGACCCAGTACTTC.

This clone showed up just a few times. DNA of the CDR3: TGTGCCAGCACTCAGGCGGGGGGAAGCGGAGAAAAACTGTTTTTT. The encoded protein is CASTQAGGSGEKLFF. This rearrangement joins TRBV28 to TRBJ1-4; D might be TRBD1 (5 bases). The germline gives CDR1 MDHEN, CDR2 SYDVKM. V was trimmed by 7 bases and J by 8 bases, leaving 20 bases between them. This CDR3 is 15 amino acids long.

A note on this clone: One junction end does not reproduce the germline sequence, and a read error may be involved. V and J are TRBV7-8 and TRBJ1-2, with D unresolved. The length of the CDR3 is 15 residues. Germline loops: CDR1 SGHVS, CDR2 FQNEAQ. In DNA form, the CDR3 reads TGTGCCAGCAGCCTGCCCGGGTCGGCACCCTATGGCTACCCCTTC. Amino acid sequence: CASSLPGSAPYGYPF.

The chain joins TRBV29-1 to TRBJ1-1, with no clear D. The CDR3 has 13 amino acids. V was clipped by 5 bases and J by 4 bases, with 14 bases between them. In germline, CDR1 is SQVTM, CDR2 ANQGSEA. The CDR3 is CSVLGIAGTEAFF. Written as DNA, the CDR3 is TGCAGCGTTTTAGGGATAGCGGGCACTGAAGCTTTCTTT.

This chain connects TRBV30 to TRBJ2-3, with 7 bases identical to TRBD2. CDR1 and CDR2 (germline): GTSNPN, SVGIG (reference sequence). The CDR3 consists of 14 residues. With 3 bases clipped from V and 1 base from J, the junction kept 4 bases outside the gene matches. As DNA, the CDR3 is TGTGCCTGGAGACGGAGCGGGGGCACAGATACGCAGTATTTT. The encoded protein is CAWRRSGGTDTQYF.

V is TRBV28 and J is TRBJ2-6, with D hard to call. This CDR3 contains 14 residues. Looked up from germline, CDR1 is MDHEN and CDR2 is SYDVKM. Trimming left V 3 bases short and J 0 bases short, with 3 bases between. CDR3 protein: CASSFSSGANVLTF. The CDR3 nucleotides are TGTGCCAGCAGTTTTAGCTCTGGGGCCAACGTCCTGACTTTC.

V usage is TRBV2 and J usage is TRBJ1-1; maybe TRBD1 (5 bases). With 3 bases removed from V and 1 base from J, the gap between germline ends came to 6 bases. Germline CDR1 is SNHLY and CDR2 is FYNNEI. The length of the CDR3 is 13 residues. The CDR3 region is CASSDRENTEAFF. Written as DNA, the CDR3 is TGTGCCAGCAGTGACAGGGAGAACACTGAAGCTTTCTTT.